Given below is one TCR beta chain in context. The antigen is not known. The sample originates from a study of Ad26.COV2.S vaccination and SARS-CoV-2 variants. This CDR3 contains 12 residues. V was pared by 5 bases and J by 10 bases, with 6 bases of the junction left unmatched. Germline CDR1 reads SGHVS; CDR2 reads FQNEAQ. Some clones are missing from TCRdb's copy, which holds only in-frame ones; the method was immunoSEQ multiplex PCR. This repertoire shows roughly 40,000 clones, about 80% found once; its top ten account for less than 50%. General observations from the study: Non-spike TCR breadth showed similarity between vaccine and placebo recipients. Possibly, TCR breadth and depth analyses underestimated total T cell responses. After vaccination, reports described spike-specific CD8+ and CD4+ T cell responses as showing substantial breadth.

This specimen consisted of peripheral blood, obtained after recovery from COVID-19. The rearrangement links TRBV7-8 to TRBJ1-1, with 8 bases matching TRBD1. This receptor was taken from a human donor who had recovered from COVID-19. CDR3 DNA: TGTGCCAGCAGCCCACATGGACAGGGAGCTTTCTTT. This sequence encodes CASSPHGQGAFF.